What follows are 10 T cell receptor beta chains derived from one specimen sequenced in a study of identical twins. TCRdb re-analysed the 5' RACE reads in MiXCR, keeping a single row per CDR3 protein. Of approximately 1.8 million distinct CDR3 sequences listed, 25% to 35% are singletons. The specimen was cord blood. The receptors stem from a newborn girl in good health.

The sample holds many counts of this clonotype. The chain uses TRBV12-3 or TRBV12-4 and TRBJ1-2; 9 positions agree with TRBD1. The V segment lost 5 bases and the J segment 8 bases; nucleotides outside the gene matches: 6. The CDR3 loop spans 13 amino acids. The CDR3: CASSLQGAEGYTF. The CDR3, as DNA: TGTGCCAGCAGTCTACAGGGGGCGGAAGGCTACACCTTC.

The V call is TRBV4-1, the J call TRBJ2-2; 7 bases are shared with TRBD2. The CDR3 is 15 amino acids. CDR1 is MGHRA and CDR2 is YSYEKL in the germline V gene. J lost 1 base, V lost 6 bases, and 5 bases had no gene match. CDR3 nucleotide sequence: TGCGCCAGCAGGTCACTAGCGCTGAACACCGGGGAGCTGTTTTTT. Its translation is CASRSLALNTGELFF.

This clonotype was recorded many times. The V and J genes are TRBV6-6 and TRBJ1-2, with D unresolved. CDR1 MNHNY and CDR2 SVGAGI come from the germline V gene (reference sequence). Trimming cost V 5 bases and J 4 bases, with 8 bases left between them. The length of the CDR3 is 12 residues. CDR3 residues: CASSGSSYGYTF. The DNA for the CDR3 is TGTGCCAGCAGTGGGTCCAGCTATGGCTACACCTTC.

Regarding this clonotype: The junction does not match germline at one end; this may be a read error. V usage is TRBV20-1 and J usage is TRBJ2-5; D is perhaps TRBD2 (5 bases). Matching the DNA end better, TRBJ2-7 makes the J call doubtful. CDR1 DFQATT and CDR2 SNEGSKA come from the germline V gene (reference sequence). The CDR3 contains 11 residues. The CDR3 DNA reads as TGCAGTTCTAGGACTGGGAGCGAGCAGTACTTC. Translated: CSSRTGSEQYF.

The rearrangement links TRBV7-9 to TRBJ2-7; 10 bases align to TRBD1. V lost 5 bases, J lost 3 bases, and 13 bases stayed unmatched. CDR1 is SEHNR, CDR2 FQNEAQ, per germline (reference sequence). The CDR3 spans 17 residues. DNA for the CDR3: TGTGCCAGCAGCCTCCCCGTGGGACAGGGGTCCCACTACGAGCAGTACTTC. It codes for CASSLPVGQGSHYEQYF.

V gene TRBV9 combines with J gene TRBJ2-5, with D possibly TRBD2 on 6 matching bases. The V end lost 0 bases, the J end lost 1 base, and 10 bases lay between the germline ends. The CDR3 is made up of 15 amino acids. Per germline, CDR1 SGDLS and CDR2 YYNGEE. CDR3 loop: CASSVVEGAQETQYF. The CDR3, as DNA: TGTGCCAGCAGCGTAGTGGAGGGAGCCCAAGAGACCCAGTACTTC.

The V gene is TRBV7-9, the J gene TRBJ1-1, with a weak D call TRBD1 (5 bases). This CDR3 region has 12 residues. CDR1 and CDR2 from the germline V gene are SEHNR and FQNEAQ (reference sequence). V lost 3 bases, J lost 11 bases, and 13 bases lay in between. The CDR3 here is CASSFVGTAAFF. The CDR3 bases are TGTGCCAGCAGCTTTGTTGGGACGGCGGCTTTCTTT.

CDR3 DNA: TGTGCCAGCAGCCCGACCTGGCAGAACACTGAAGCTTTCTTT. As protein: CASSPTWQNTEAFF. The J gene is TRBJ1-1, the V gene TRBV3-1, with D hard to call. V was shortened by 4 bases and J by 1 base, with 10 bases between the two germline ends. The V gene's germline CDR1 is LGHDT and CDR2 YNNKEL (reference sequence). The CDR3 length is 14 residues.

A few counts support this clonotype. The V and J genes are TRBV5-1 and TRBJ1-1; D unclear. The germline V gene has CDR1 SGHRS and CDR2 YFSETQ. V gave up 5 bases and J gave up 5 bases, with 25 bases separating them. The length of the CDR3 is 17 residues. CDR3 nucleotide sequence: TGCGCCAGCAGTGGGGTTAGATCGGGATGGGATAAGACTGAAGCTTTCTTT. It yields the protein CASSGVRSGWDKTEAFF.

V usage is TRBV20-1 and J usage is TRBJ2-1; TRBD2 aligns across 11 bases. Germline assignment: CDR1 DFQATT and CDR2 SNEGSKA (reference sequence). The CDR3 length is 14 residues. J gave up 5 bases and V 5 bases, and 5 bases lay outside the gene matches. The CDR3 DNA is TGCAGTGCTGGTAGCGGGGGGGTTGACAATGAGCAGTTCTTC. It translates to CSAGSGGVDNEQFF.